The 32 T cell receptor beta chains reported below all come from one sample, sequenced in a study of blood T cell repertoires in COVID-19 (dated by TCRdb to the early 2020s). To prepare the library, the immunoSEQ multiplex PCR assay was applied. Sourced from immuneACCESS, this table was stored by TCRdb with only in-frame sequences that have V and J called. A share of the clones is absent; for the studies checked, an unresolved V gene accounts for under half, and the remainder has no known explanation. The sample yields 90,000 to 120,000 clones; over 65% were counted once. About 1.8% of the sample comes from the top ten. Sequencing input: peripheral blood. The receptors were gathered from a woman in her thirties or forties with acute or convalescent COVID-19.

This chain links TRBV11-2 with TRBJ2-7; 7 bases map to TRBD2. The germline V gene encodes CDR1 SGHAT and CDR2 FQNNGV. The CDR3 runs 14 residues. The trim removed 5 bases at V and 4 bases at J, leaving 8 bases unmatched. CDR3 in amino acids: CASSPGGGGYEQYF. The DNA of the CDR3 is TGTGCCAGCAGCCCCGGCGGGGGAGGTTACGAGCAGTACTTC.

Only a few counts were recorded for this clone. The chain combines TRBV7-2 with TRBJ1-5; D perhaps matches TRBD1 (5 bases). The ends were cut back, 1 base at V and 2 bases at J, with 6 bases in the middle. The CDR3 has 14 amino acids. Germline V gene sequence: CDR1 SGHTA, CDR2 FQGNSA. The CDR3 DNA reads as TGTGCCAGCAGCTTAGAGACAGGCAATCAGCCCCAGCATTTT. It encodes CASSLETGNQPQHF.

V is TRBV6-5 and J is TRBJ1-1; D is unresolved. The CDR3 has 12 residues. Germline V lookup: CDR1 MNHEY, CDR2 SVGAGI. The V and J ends lost 6 bases and 1 base respectively, with 6 bases between them. CDR3 sequence: CASRGPNTEAFF. CDR3 sequence (DNA): TGTGCCAGCAGGGGCCCGAACACTGAAGCTTTCTTT.

V is TRBV5-6 and J is TRBJ1-6; TRBD1 is a possible D gene (5 bases). The CDR3 extends over 15 amino acids. The V end was cut by 0 bases, the J end by 7 bases, with 11 bases between. Germline CDR1 reads SGHDT; CDR2 reads YYEEEE. DNA for the CDR3: TGTGCCAGCAGCTTGGTGACAGACTTCAATTCACCCCTCCACTTT. It is translated as CASSLVTDFNSPLHF.

CDR3 in amino acids: CASSFQAPTDTQYF. In DNA form, the CDR3 reads TGCGCCAGCAGCTTTCAGGCTCCCACAGATACGCAGTATTTT. The chain is built from TRBV5-1 and TRBJ2-3, with D hard to call. Between the trimmed V and J ends, which lost 2 bases and 2 bases, there was a span of 9 bases. Germline V gives CDR1 SGHRS, CDR2 YFSETQ. This CDR3 is 14 amino acids long. The variable domain in full, completed from reference TRBV5-1 and TRBJ2-3, reads KAGVTQTPRYLIKTRGQQVTLSCSPISGHRSVSWYQQTPGQGLQFLFEYFSETQRNKGNFPGRFSGRQFSNSRSEMNVSTLELGDSALYLCASSFQAPTDTQYFGPGTRLTVL.

The J gene is TRBJ1-6, the V gene TRBV7-9; TRBD1 aligns across 10 bases. The V and J ends lost 5 bases and 14 bases, in that order; junction bases with no gene match: 3. Germline lookup yields CDR1 SEHNR and CDR2 FQNEAQ (reference sequence). There are 12 residues in the CDR3. CDR3 protein: CASSLGTGALHF. As DNA, the CDR3 is TGTGCCAGCAGCCTCGGGACAGGGGCCCTCCACTTT.

The DNA of the CDR3 is TGTGCCAGCAGCGTAGGTGGGCTAGCGGCCGACAATGAGCAGTTCTTC. This gives the protein CASSVGGLAADNEQFF. V gene TRBV9 combines with J gene TRBJ2-1; 7 bases align to TRBD2. Germline V lookup: CDR1 SGDLS, CDR2 YYNGEE. This CDR3 region has 16 residues. V shed 0 bases and J 5 bases; nucleotides not matched to a gene: 8.

In its sample, this clone was seen a few times. One end of the junction does not line up with germline, which may come from a read error. The DNA of the CDR3 is TGCGCCAGCAGATTGGGTACCTCGGGCACAGATACGCAGTATTTT. Its protein product is CASRLGTSGTDTQYF. The V and J genes are TRBV5-1 and TRBJ2-3; D is uncertain. CDR3 length: 15 residues. Germline V gene lookup returns CDR1 SGHRS and CDR2 YFSETQ.

In this sample, this clone turned up a few times. The chain uses TRBV7-9 and TRBJ1-6; 7 nucleotides line up with TRBD1. CDR1 is SEHNR, CDR2 FQNEAQ, per germline (reference sequence). After removal of 3 bases from V and 0 bases from J, the junction contained 11 bases not matched to a gene. The CDR3 contains 19 residues. For the CDR3, the DNA is TGTGCCAGCAGCTTTGCTGAGGGCAGGGGGACCTCCTATAATTCACCCCTCCACTTT. It specifies CASSFAEGRGTSYNSPLHF.

J is TRBJ1-6 and V is TRBV28; 8 nucleotides align to TRBD1. J gave up 6 bases and V 8 bases, and 3 bases lay outside the gene matches. Germline values: CDR1 MDHEN, CDR2 SYDVKM. The length of the CDR3 is 13 residues. The CDR3 spells CASRTGFNSPLHF. The CDR3 DNA follows: TGTGCCAGCCGGACAGGGTTTAATTCACCCCTCCACTTT.

This clone has more than one count but fewer than ten. The chain carries TRBV3-1 (or the pseudogene TRBV3-2) and TRBJ2-1; 8 bases line up with TRBD1. The V segment lost 7 bases and the J segment 10 bases; nucleotides outside the gene matches: 6. The CDR3 has 12 amino acids. The germline V gene has CDR1 LGHDT and CDR2 YNNKEL (reference sequence). The CDR3 loop reads CASKDRDVEQFF. In DNA, the CDR3 is TGTGCCAGCAAGGACAGGGACGTGGAGCAGTTCTTC.

This clone was seen once. The chain couples TRBV19 to TRBJ2-1; D not certain. The V and J ends lost 1 base and 2 bases respectively, with 6 bases between them. Germline lookup yields CDR1 LNHDA and CDR2 SQIVND (reference sequence). The CDR3 loop spans 14 amino acids. The CDR3: CASSIGETYNEQFF. DNA for the CDR3: TGTGCCAGTAGTATAGGCGAAACCTACAATGAGCAGTTCTTC.

This chain uses TRBV7-8 with TRBJ2-5; a possible D gene is TRBD2 (7 bases). There are 13 residues in the CDR3. V gave up 5 bases and J gave up 3 bases, with 10 bases separating them. Germline CDR1 reads SGHVS; CDR2 reads FQNEAQ. The CDR3 loop reads CASSRGGEETQYF. For the CDR3, the DNA is TGTGCCAGCAGCCGAGGGGGGGAAGAGACCCAGTACTTC.

V gene TRBV7-8 combines with J gene TRBJ1-2; TRBD1 is a possible D gene (5 bases). Germline V gives CDR1 SGHVS, CDR2 FQNEAQ. The V end was cut by 5 bases, the J end by 4 bases, with 20 bases between. CDR3 length: 16 amino acids. The CDR3 DNA sequence: TGTGCCAGCAGCCCAAGGGGTTCTTTAAGCTTCTATGGCTACACCTTC. Residues: CASSPRGSLSFYGYTF.

This clone turned up a few times. The rearrangement links TRBV7-3 to TRBJ2-1; 7 positions agree with TRBD2. The CDR3 runs 12 residues. Germline assignment: CDR1 SGHTA and CDR2 FQGTGA. V shed 8 bases, J shed 6 bases, and the junction held 4 bases outside the gene matches. CDR3 sequence reads: CASSLAANEQFF. Here the CDR3 DNA reads TGTGCCAGCTCCCTAGCGGCCAATGAGCAGTTCTTC.

CDR3 protein: CASSKTGEQYF. The CDR3 DNA follows: TGCGCCAGCAGCAAAACCGGCGAGCAGTACTTC. The rearrangement joins TRBV5-1 to TRBJ2-7; D unclear. The V end lost 4 bases, the J end lost 6 bases, and 8 bases lay between the germline ends. The CDR3 is 11 amino acids. The germline V gene encodes CDR1 SGHRS and CDR2 YFSETQ. Complete variable domain (other parts from reference TRBV5-1 and TRBJ2-7): KAGVTQTPRYLIKTRGQQVTLSCSPISGHRSVSWYQQTPGQGLQFLFEYFSETQRNKGNFPGRFSGRQFSNSRSEMNVSTLELGDSALYLCASSKTGEQYFGPGTRLTVT.

The gene calls are TRBV7-2 and TRBJ2-1; TRBD1 matches at 7 bases. CDR3 length: 12 amino acids. Germline values: CDR1 SGHTA, CDR2 FQGNSA. V gave up 1 base and J gave up 12 bases; unmatched junction bases: 3. CDR3 DNA: TGTGCCAGCAGCTTAGACCGGACAGGGCAGTTCTTC. Translating it yields CASSLDRTGQFF.

The rearrangement joins TRBV27 to TRBJ2-5; weak D call: TRBD1 (6 bases). In germline, CDR1 is MNHEY, CDR2 SMNVEV (reference sequence). The CDR3 is 15 residues long. Deletions cut 6 bases from V and 2 bases from J, with 16 bases between. Here the CDR3 reads CASRPFRGGQETQYF. The DNA for the CDR3 is TGTGCCAGCAGGCCCTTCAGGGGCGGACAAGAGACCCAGTACTTC.

The gene calls are TRBV7-9 and TRBJ1-4; no definite D call. V was pared by 5 bases and J by 11 bases, with 12 bases between. The V gene's germline CDR1 is SEHNR and CDR2 FQNEAQ (reference sequence). The CDR3 runs 12 residues. The CDR3 DNA sequence: TGTGCCAGCAGCCCTAACGCACTTAAACTGTTTTTT. Its protein product is CASSPNALKLFF.

The chain's CDR3 is CASSPGRQGDGYTF. The CDR3 bases are TGCGCCAGCAGCCCAGGGAGACAGGGAGATGGCTACACCTTC. This chain uses TRBV5-1 with TRBJ1-2; TRBD1 matches at 7 bases. The length of the CDR3 is 14 residues. Germline V lookup: CDR1 SGHRS, CDR2 YFSETQ. The junction had 9 bases not matched to a gene; V was cut back by 4 bases and J by 6 bases.

The V and J genes are TRBV2 and TRBJ2-1; unclear D gene. V gave up 6 bases and J gave up 4 bases, with 13 bases separating them. The germline gives CDR1 SNHLY, CDR2 FYNNEI. The CDR3 consists of 14 residues. Here the CDR3 reads CASSGRPSYNEQFF. The DNA for the CDR3 is TGTGCCAGCAGCGGCAGGCCCTCTTACAATGAGCAGTTCTTC.

The V and J genes are TRBV14 and TRBJ1-4; TRBD1 is a possible D gene (5 bases). V was trimmed by 4 bases and J by 10 bases, leaving 25 bases between them. The CDR3 sequence is 17 residues long. The germline V gene has CDR1 SGHDN and CDR2 FVKESK. The chain's CDR3 is CASSPYALEGRDGKLFF. CDR3 sequence (DNA): TGTGCCAGCAGCCCCTATGCCCTGGAGGGGCGAGATGGAAAACTGTTTTTT.

The rearrangement joins TRBV20-1 to TRBJ2-1; no clear D. The CDR3 extends over 11 amino acids. Germline CDR1 and CDR2: DFQATT and SNEGSKA (reference sequence). Trimming pared 3 bases from V and 7 bases from J, leaving 7 bases between. CDR3 bases: TGCAGTGCTAGCGTCCGGAATGAGCAGTTCTTC. Its translation is CSASVRNEQFF.

This clone was picked up many times. The rearrangement joins TRBV19 to TRBJ2-1; 7 nucleotides align to TRBD2. V gave up 6 bases and J gave up 5 bases; unmatched junction bases: 7. The CDR3 loop spans 14 amino acids. The germline gives CDR1 LNHDA, CDR2 SQIVND (reference sequence). CDR3 bases: TGTGCCAGTAGGGGGGGGTACCTGAACAATGAGCAGTTCTTC. It specifies CASRGGYLNNEQFF.

V usage is TRBV6-2 or TRBV6-3 and J usage is TRBJ2-1; 9 bases map to TRBD1. The CDR3 length is 15 residues. The germline gives CDR1 MNHEY, CDR2 SVGEGT. V was clipped by 5 bases and J by 6 bases; unmatched bases: 8. CDR3 in amino acids: CASSTGTGLVNEQFF. CDR3 DNA: TGTGCCAGCAGTACCGGGACAGGGCTGGTCAATGAGCAGTTCTTC.

V usage is TRBV9 and J usage is TRBJ1-1, with 7 bases that match TRBD1. CDR3 length equals 15 residues. Looked up from germline, CDR1 is SGDLS and CDR2 is YYNGEE. The V and J ends lost 2 bases and 1 base, in that order; junction bases with no gene match: 5. CDR3 DNA: TGTGCCAGCAGCGTTGAGACAGGGTGGAACACTGAAGCTTTCTTT. It translates to CASSVETGWNTEAFF.

This clone was counted between two and nine times. The rearrangement links TRBV7-6 to TRBJ2-7; a possible D gene is TRBD2 (5 bases). This CDR3 comprises 14 residues. With 1 base removed from V and 4 bases from J, the gap between germline ends came to 11 bases. Germline-derived CDR1 and CDR2 are SGHVS and FNYEAQ. In DNA, the CDR3 is TGTGCCAGCAGCTTAGAGGACGGAGGTTACGAGCAGTACTTC. This sequence encodes CASSLEDGGYEQYF.

The V gene is TRBV5-4, the J gene TRBJ2-3; weak D call: TRBD2 (6 bases). This CDR3 has 15 amino acids. Germline CDR1 and CDR2: SGHNT and YYREEE (reference sequence). Trimming removed 2 bases at V and 2 bases at J, with 12 bases between. In DNA, the CDR3 is TGTGCCAGCAGCTTCGGGACTCACCACACAGATACGCAGTATTTT. Amino acids: CASSFGTHHTDTQYF.

CDR3: CASSFSGETTDTQYF. The CDR3 DNA follows: TGTGCCAGCAGCTTCAGCGGGGAAACCACAGATACGCAGTATTTT. The rearrangement links TRBV7-3 to TRBJ2-3; 7 bases map to TRBD2. CDR1 and CDR2 (germline): SGHTA, FQGTGA. Losses at the gene ends were 3 bases for V and 2 bases for J; bases not matched to a gene: 5. The CDR3 covers 15 residues.

The chain has TRBV5-4 and TRBJ1-6; 7 bases fit TRBD1. With 3 bases clipped from V and 0 bases from J, the junction kept 3 bases outside the gene matches. Germline V gene sequence: CDR1 SGHNT, CDR2 YYREEE (reference sequence). The CDR3 contains 16 residues. The DNA of the CDR3 is TGTGCCAGCAGCTCCCGACAGGGCTCCTATAATTCACCCCTCCACTTT. Protein: CASSSRQGSYNSPLHF.

The chain links TRBV19 to TRBJ2-2; possibly TRBD1 for D (5 bases). V lost 6 bases, J lost 4 bases, and 12 bases lay in between. The CDR3 length is 14 residues. The germline V gene has CDR1 LNHDA and CDR2 SQIVND (reference sequence). DNA for the CDR3: TGTGCCAGTAGGACCGACAGAATCACCGGGGAGCTGTTTTTT. Translation gives CASRTDRITGELFF.

This clone was counted only a few times. The CDR3 nucleotides read TGTGCCAGCAGACAGGGGAATCTTAATTCACCCCTCCACTTT. Translated, it gives CASRQGNLNSPLHF. This chain links TRBV27 with TRBJ1-6, with 7 positions matching TRBD1. V lost 6 bases to trimming and J lost 6 bases; unmatched junction nucleotides: 5. CDR3 length: 14 residues. Germline assignment: CDR1 MNHEY and CDR2 SMNVEV (reference sequence).